These 31 T cell receptor beta chains were all obtained from the same sample, sequenced in a study of cytomegalovirus exposure and HLA in healthy donors. The assay was immunoSEQ multiplex PCR, and TCRdb's table has in-frame clones only and misses some. Among around 70,000 clones listed, approximately 93% were seen once. Sequences were obtained from PBMCs. All receptors come from a man younger than 35 in good health and CMV-seropositive.

The sample holds a few counts of this clone. This rearrangement joins TRBV5-1 to TRBJ1-1, with 9 bases fitting TRBD1. CDR1 and CDR2 (germline): SGHRS, YFSETQ. The CDR3 has 16 amino acids. V trimming: 3 bases; J trimming: 4 bases; junction bases outside the gene matches: 10. The CDR3 is CASSWGQGTGFTEAFF. The DNA for the CDR3 is TGCGCCAGCAGCTGGGGCCAGGGGACAGGGTTCACTGAAGCTTTCTTT. The full variable domain, in which reference TRBV5-1 and TRBJ1-1 provide the parts outside the CDR3, is KAGVTQTPRYLIKTRGQQVTLSCSPISGHRSVSWYQQTPGQGLQFLFEYFSETQRNKGNFPGRFSGRQFSNSRSEMNVSTLELGDSALYLCASSWGQGTGFTEAFFGQGTRLTVV.

This rearrangement joins TRBV6-1 to TRBJ2-1, with D unresolved. The CDR3 is 10 amino acids. The ends were cut back, 10 bases at V and 9 bases at J, with 10 bases in the middle. The germline gives CDR1 MNHNS, CDR2 SASEGT. CDR3 sequence (DNA): TGTGCCACCCGGTATGGTGAGCAGTTCTTC. Amino acids: CATRYGEQFF.

The chain carries TRBV11-2 and TRBJ1-5; perhaps TRBD1 as D (5 bases). The CDR3 consists of 15 residues. Germline CDR1 SGHAT, CDR2 FQNNGV. Trimming stripped 0 bases from V and 0 bases from J, with 6 bases between. Written as DNA, the CDR3 is TGTGCCAGCAGCTTAGACGGGGGTAGCAATCAGCCCCAGCATTTT. Translation gives CASSLDGGSNQPQHF.

The chain uses TRBV5-6 and TRBJ1-1; maybe TRBD1 (6 bases). Germline-derived CDR1 and CDR2 are SGHDT and YYEEEE. This CDR3 is built from 15 residues. Trimming left V 0 bases short and J 7 bases short, with 16 bases between. The CDR3 loop is CASSLGTGKEDEAFF. The CDR3 DNA is TGTGCCAGCAGCTTGGGTACAGGGAAGGAGGATGAAGCTTTCTTT. The full variable domain, in which reference TRBV5-6 and TRBJ1-1 provide the parts outside the CDR3, is DAGVTQSPTHLIKTRGQQVTLRCSPKSGHDTVSWYQQALGQGPQFIFQYYEEEERQRGNFPDRFSGHQFPNYSSELNVNALLLGDSALYLCASSLGTGKEDEAFFGQGTRLTVV.

The V and J genes are TRBV2 and TRBJ2-5, with a tentative D call TRBD2 (5 bases). Trimming pared 7 bases from V and 2 bases from J, leaving 20 bases between. The CDR3 contains 16 residues. CDR1 is SNHLY and CDR2 is FYNNEI in the germline V gene. The CDR3 region has the DNA TGTGCCAGCATGATCAGGTTTGACTATCTTCAAGAGACCCAGTACTTC. Residues: CASMIRFDYLQETQYF. Filled out from reference TRBV2 and TRBJ2-5, the complete variable domain reads EPEVTQTPSHQVTQMGQEVILRCVPISNHLYFYWYRQILGQKVEFLVSFYNNEISEKSEIFDDQFSVERPDGSNFTLKIRSTKLEDSAMYFCASMIRFDYLQETQYFGPGTRLLVL.

The rearrangement links TRBV28 to TRBJ1-5; TRBD1 matches 8 bases. Germline CDR1 MDHEN, CDR2 SYDVKM. This CDR3 comprises 16 residues. Trimming removed 5 bases from V and 6 bases from J; junction bases left unmatched: 12. This CDR3 reads CASSELDRGVFQPQHF. CDR3 sequence (DNA): TGTGCCAGCAGTGAGCTTGACAGGGGAGTTTTTCAGCCCCAGCATTTT.

The chain links TRBV5-1 to TRBJ2-5; D perhaps matches TRBD1 (5 bases). V was pared by 0 bases and J by 3 bases, with 9 bases between. Germline V gene sequence: CDR1 SGHRS, CDR2 YFSETQ. The CDR3 covers 14 residues. In DNA form, the CDR3 reads TGCGCCAGCAGCTTGGGCAGGGCCGAAGAGACCCAGTACTTC. The encoded protein is CASSLGRAEETQYF.

The rearrangement links TRBV2 to TRBJ2-6; TRBD1 is a possible D gene (5 bases). Trimming left V 5 bases short and J 4 bases short, with 15 bases between. Germline V gene lookup returns CDR1 SNHLY and CDR2 FYNNEI. CDR3 length equals 16 residues. The CDR3 nucleotides read TGTGCCAGCAGTTACTCCAGGGATCCGGGGGCCAACGTCCTGACTTTC. Its translation is CASSYSRDPGANVLTF.

V and J are TRBV5-1 and TRBJ2-1; the match to TRBD2 covers 8 bases. V shed 4 bases, J shed 8 bases, and the junction held 14 bases outside the gene matches. Per the germline V gene, CDR1 is SGHRS and CDR2 is YFSETQ. The CDR3 extends over 16 amino acids. CDR3 loop: CASSLLGAGGGDEQFF. The CDR3 DNA is TGCGCCAGCAGCCTGTTGGGCGCGGGAGGCGGTGATGAGCAGTTCTTC.

V and J are TRBV9 and TRBJ1-1; D unclear. V gave up 3 bases and J gave up 3 bases, with 6 bases separating them. The CDR3 is 12 amino acids. CDR1 and CDR2 from the germline V gene are SGDLS and YYNGEE. The DNA of the CDR3 is TGTGCCAGCAGCGGCCGGGACACTGAAGCTTTCTTT. Translation: CASSGRDTEAFF. Drawing the rest from reference TRBV9 and TRBJ1-1, the complete variable domain is DSGVTQTPKHLITATGQRVTLRCSPRSGDLSVYWYQQSLDQGLQFLIQYYNGEERAKGNILERFSAQQFPDLHSELNLSSLELGDSALYFCASSGRDTEAFFGQGTRLTVV.

The V call is TRBV6-5, the J call TRBJ2-2, with TRBD2 matching 7 bases. This CDR3 is built from 15 residues. CDR1 and CDR2 (germline): MNHEY, SVGAGI. The V and J ends lost 6 bases and 3 bases, in that order; junction bases with no gene match: 7. In DNA form, the CDR3 reads TGTGCCAGCAGCCCTAGTGCGGGAGACACCGGGGAGCTGTTTTTT. The encoded protein is CASSPSAGDTGELFF.

This sequence joins TRBV7-3 and TRBJ2-1; TRBD2 matches at 10 bases. The junction had 6 bases not matched to a gene; V was cut back by 7 bases and J by 0 bases. The CDR3 covers 16 residues. Germline lookup yields CDR1 SGHTA and CDR2 FQGTGA. CDR3 region: CASNPSGGGSYNEQFF. As DNA, the CDR3 is TGTGCCAGCAACCCTAGCGGGGGTGGCTCCTACAATGAGCAGTTCTTC.

The chain links TRBV6-5 to TRBJ2-5; D is perhaps TRBD2 (6 bases). V lost 0 bases and J lost 9, with 14 bases in between. The length of the CDR3 is 14 residues. Looked up from germline, CDR1 is MNHEY and CDR2 is SVGAGI. CDR3 residues: CASSYSGTSRSQYF. Written as DNA, the CDR3 is TGTGCCAGCAGTTACTCGGGGACTTCAAGGTCCCAGTACTTC.

The chain employs TRBV11-3 and TRBJ2-4, with 8 bases that match TRBD1. The V and J ends lost 3 bases and 5 bases, in that order; junction bases with no gene match: 9. This CDR3 is 16 amino acids long. Per germline, CDR1 SGHNT and CDR2 YENEEA. The CDR3, as DNA: TGTGCCAGCAGCTTGGGAAGGACAGGGTATGAAAACATTCAGTACTTC. This sequence encodes CASSLGRTGYENIQYF.

The table lists this clone with a count of one. The rearrangement uses TRBV7-9 and TRBJ2-1; possibly TRBD1 for D (7 bases). Trimming removed 5 bases at V and 9 bases at J, with 20 bases between. The CDR3 runs 15 residues. From germline, CDR1 is SEHNR and CDR2 FQNEAQ (reference sequence). DNA of the CDR3: TGTGCCAGCAGCCTCAGGGGGACTCCACCGTTTGAGCAGTTCTTC. It translates to CASSLRGTPPFEQFF.

The V gene is TRBV5-4, the J gene TRBJ2-1, with TRBD1 identical over 10 bases. The CDR3 totals 15 residues. The germline V gene encodes CDR1 SGHNT and CDR2 YYREEE (reference sequence). V dropped 0 bases and J dropped 3; count of bases not matched to a gene: 0. The CDR3 loop is CASSLGTGGYNEQFF. DNA of the CDR3: TGTGCCAGCAGCTTGGGGACAGGGGGCTACAATGAGCAGTTCTTC.

The chain has TRBV27 and TRBJ2-7, with 9 bases lining up with TRBD2. Germline values: CDR1 MNHEY, CDR2 SMNVEV (reference sequence). The V and J ends lost 4 bases and 5 bases, in that order; junction bases with no gene match: 18. The CDR3 is 18 amino acids. Here the CDR3 DNA reads TGTGCCAGCAGTTCCGGGGCCCGGACGGGGACTAGCAACCACGAGCAGTACTTC. Amino acid sequence: CASSSGARTGTSNHEQYF.

The V and J genes are TRBV5-1 and TRBJ2-3, with D perhaps matching TRBD2 (5 bases). The CDR3 totals 15 residues. The germline V and J ends were trimmed by 0 bases and 0 bases, with 8 bases remaining between them. Germline V lookup: CDR1 SGHRS, CDR2 YFSETQ. CDR3 in amino acids: CASSLGPGSTDTQYF. The CDR3 bases are TGCGCCAGCAGCTTGGGTCCGGGAAGCACAGATACGCAGTATTTT.

The V and J genes are TRBV10-3 and TRBJ2-5; D perhaps matches TRBD2 (6 bases). There are 15 residues in the CDR3. V lost 0 bases and J lost 2, with 10 bases in between. Germline-derived CDR1 and CDR2 are ENHRY and SYGVKD. The CDR3 coding sequence is TGTGCCATCAGTGAGTCGGGAGGCACTCAAGAGACCCAGTACTTC. It specifies CAISESGGTQETQYF.

J is TRBJ2-5 and V is TRBV5-4, with D tentatively TRBD1 (5 bases). V lost 0 bases and J lost 3, with 18 bases in between. The CDR3 is 17 amino acids. The germline CDR1 and CDR2 sequences are SGHNT and YYREEE (reference sequence). The CDR3 sequence is CASSLGNWGRVEETQYF. The CDR3 DNA follows: TGTGCCAGCAGCTTGGGAAATTGGGGCAGGGTGGAAGAGACCCAGTACTTC. Drawing the rest from reference TRBV5-4 and TRBJ2-5, the complete variable domain is ETGVTQSPTHLIKTRGQQVTLRCSSQSGHNTVSWYQQALGQGPQFIFQYYREEENGRGNFPPRFSGLQFPNYSSELNVNALELDDSALYLCASSLGNWGRVEETQYFGPGTRLLVL.

The rearrangement joins TRBV2 to TRBJ2-1; D perhaps matches TRBD1 (6 bases). V lost 7 bases to trimming and J lost 7 bases, with 14 bases between them. Germline V gives CDR1 SNHLY, CDR2 FYNNEI. CDR3 length: 13 amino acids. CDR3 DNA sequence: TGTGCCAGCATGAGACAGGCAAAGAATGAGCAGTTCTTC. Translated: CASMRQAKNEQFF.

Comments on this clone: This specimen includes other DNA sequences encoding the same CDR3. The CDR3 protein is CASSPQGASYEQYF. In DNA form, the CDR3 reads TGTGCCAGCTCACCACAGGGGGCATCCTACGAGCAGTACTTC. V and J are TRBV18 and TRBJ2-7; 7 bases align to TRBD1. The germline V gene has CDR1 KGHSH and CDR2 LQKENI. The CDR3 runs 14 residues. The junction had 1 base not matched to a gene; V was cut back by 1 base and J by 1 base.

The chain uses TRBV19 and TRBJ1-1; D gene ambiguous. V gave up 6 bases and J gave up 1 base, with 9 bases separating them. The germline CDR1 and CDR2 sequences are LNHDA and SQIVND (reference sequence). The CDR3 runs to 13 residues. CDR3 bases: TGTGCCAGTAGGACAAACCAGAACACTGAAGCTTTCTTT. Translated: CASRTNQNTEAFF.

The rearrangement joins TRBV7-9 to TRBJ2-1; 14 nucleotides agree with TRBD2. The trim removed 5 bases at V and 7 bases at J, leaving 10 bases unmatched. CDR1 and CDR2 from the germline V gene are SEHNR and FQNEAQ (reference sequence). The CDR3 has 17 amino acids. The CDR3 nucleotides read TGTGCCAGCAGCCGGGGGGCGACTAGCGGGAGGGCGAATGAGCAGTTCTTC. It specifies CASSRGATSGRANEQFF.

This clone was observed once. The gene calls are TRBV27 and TRBJ1-2; 7 bases fit TRBD1. Unmatched junction bases numbered 5, after V lost 6 bases and J lost 4 bases. From germline, CDR1 is MNHEY and CDR2 SMNVEV (reference sequence). The CDR3 consists of 13 residues. As DNA, the CDR3 is TGTGCCAGCAGAGATCCAGGGGGCTATGGCTACACCTTC. This encodes CASRDPGGYGYTF.

This clone is a singleton in its sample. The V gene is TRBV28, the J gene TRBJ1-5; 9 bases map to TRBD1. Germline loops: CDR1 MDHEN, CDR2 SYDVKM. This CDR3 is built from 15 residues. V lost 7 bases to trimming and J lost 4 bases; unmatched junction nucleotides: 8. This CDR3 reads CASTDSTGGNQPQHF. As DNA, the CDR3 is TGTGCCAGCACCGACTCGACAGGGGGTAATCAGCCCCAGCATTTT.

The chain links TRBV19 to TRBJ2-4, with a possible D match to TRBD1 (5 bases). The germline V and J ends were trimmed by 4 bases and 0 bases, with 10 bases remaining between them. The CDR3 is 15 residues long. CDR1 LNHDA and CDR2 SQIVND come from the germline V gene (reference sequence). CDR3 residues: CASSTQVLAKNIQYF. The CDR3 bases are TGTGCCAGTAGTACACAGGTACTAGCCAAAAACATTCAGTACTTC.

The rearrangement joins TRBV28 to TRBJ2-1, with 7 nucleotides matching TRBD2. The CDR3 has 16 residues. Germline V gene sequence: CDR1 MDHEN, CDR2 SYDVKM. J gave up 6 bases and V 5 bases, and 13 bases lay outside the gene matches. The CDR3 region has the DNA TGTGCCAGCAGTCCCCTATTGCGGGGGTCGTCCAATGAGCAGTTCTTC. This gives the protein CASSPLLRGSSNEQFF.

This clone was counted once. The chain has TRBV28 and TRBJ2-7, with D possibly TRBD2 on 6 matching bases. This CDR3 is built from 11 residues. The V end lost 6 bases, the J end lost 6 bases, and 9 bases lay between the germline ends. Germline lookup yields CDR1 MDHEN and CDR2 SYDVKM. The CDR3 nucleotides are TGTGCCAGCAGCGGGACTCGCGAGCAGTACTTC. Its translation is CASSGTREQYF.

This clone was seen a single time. The rearrangement joins TRBV28 to TRBJ1-2, with a weak D call TRBD1 (6 bases). The germline CDR1 and CDR2 sequences are MDHEN and SYDVKM. This CDR3 is built from 14 residues. V gave up 2 bases and J gave up 4 bases, with 11 bases separating them. CDR3 bases: TGTGCCAGCAGTTTAACGGACAGAGCCTATGGCTACACCTTC. It codes for CASSLTDRAYGYTF.

This chain joins TRBV27 and TRBJ2-2; D perhaps matches TRBD2 (6 bases). The CDR3 has 16 residues. The germline V gene has CDR1 MNHEY and CDR2 SMNVEV (reference sequence). Trimming shortened V by 5 bases and J by 1 base, and 14 bases separated the two germline ends. Here the CDR3 DNA reads TGTGCCAGCAGTGGCGAAGCGGGCCTGAACACCGGGGAGCTGTTTTTT. Protein: CASSGEAGLNTGELFF.